Included here is one T cell receptor beta chain sequence, with context. This sample stems from a study of shared clonotypes between healthy human individuals. TCRdb's table, derived via immunoSEQ multiplex PCR, lists solely in-frame clones and lacks some. The table lists approximately 640,000 clones, about 90% of them singletons. The TCR originated in a man younger than 35 in good health. Some clones in this sample may be carry-over from other donors' samples. What was sequenced was memory CD8+ T cells from PBMCs. Subset of the sample: CD45RO+ cells pooled with CCR7-negative TemRA cells.

The CDR3 here is CASRGRSGSGNTIYF. The DNA of the CDR3 is TGTGCCAGCCGCGGGCGCTCAGGGTCTGGAAACACCATATATTTT. The V gene is TRBV7-2, the J gene TRBJ1-3; a possible D gene is TRBD1 (5 bases). The V gene's germline CDR1 is SGHTA and CDR2 FQGNSA. CDR3 length: 15 amino acids. V lost 8 bases and J 1 base, leaving 15 bases between the germline ends.